What follows is one TCR beta chain and its context. The CDR3 totals 11 residues. Germline V gene sequence: CDR1 LNHDA, CDR2 SQIVND (reference sequence). Trimming pared 4 bases from V and 7 bases from J, leaving 7 bases between. The validation cohort, a group of some 120 subjects, included the donors and was separate from the roughly 670-subject first cohort. This sample is part of a study of cytomegalovirus exposure and HLA in healthy donors. Only in-frame clones appear in the TCRdb table, and some are missing; sequencing was by immunoSEQ multiplex PCR. The sample gives 200,000 or so clones, approximately 88% of which show up once; less than 8.5% is in the top ten.

This TCR derives from a man aged 18 to 29 in good health and CMV-seropositive. The chain employs TRBV19 and TRBJ1-1; D is uncertain. The material sequenced was PBMCs. The CDR3 protein is CASSTYLEAFF. For the CDR3, the DNA is TGTGCCAGTAGTACCTACCTTGAAGCTTTCTTT.